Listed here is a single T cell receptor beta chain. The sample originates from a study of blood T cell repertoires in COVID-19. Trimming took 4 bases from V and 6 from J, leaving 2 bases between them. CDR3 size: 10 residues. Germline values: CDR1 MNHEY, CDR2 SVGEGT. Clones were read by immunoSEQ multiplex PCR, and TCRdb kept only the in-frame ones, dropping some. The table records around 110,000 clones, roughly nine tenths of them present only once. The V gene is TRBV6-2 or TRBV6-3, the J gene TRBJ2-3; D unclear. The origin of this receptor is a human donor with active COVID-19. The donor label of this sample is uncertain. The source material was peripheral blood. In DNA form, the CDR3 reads TGTGCCAGCAGTTCGGATACGCAGTATTTT. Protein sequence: CASSSDTQYF.